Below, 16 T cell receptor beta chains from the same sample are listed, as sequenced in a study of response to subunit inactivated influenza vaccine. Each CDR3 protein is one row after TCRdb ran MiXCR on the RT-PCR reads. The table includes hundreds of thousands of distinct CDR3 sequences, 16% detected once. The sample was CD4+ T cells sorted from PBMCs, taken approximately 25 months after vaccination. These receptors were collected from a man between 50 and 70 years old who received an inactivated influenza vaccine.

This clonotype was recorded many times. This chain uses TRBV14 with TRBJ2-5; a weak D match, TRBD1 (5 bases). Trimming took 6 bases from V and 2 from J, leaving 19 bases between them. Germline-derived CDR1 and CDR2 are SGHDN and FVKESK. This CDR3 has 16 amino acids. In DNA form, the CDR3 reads TGTGCCAGCAGTCTGGATAAGGGGTTATTGCAAGAGACCCAGTACTTC. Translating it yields CASSLDKGLLQETQYF.

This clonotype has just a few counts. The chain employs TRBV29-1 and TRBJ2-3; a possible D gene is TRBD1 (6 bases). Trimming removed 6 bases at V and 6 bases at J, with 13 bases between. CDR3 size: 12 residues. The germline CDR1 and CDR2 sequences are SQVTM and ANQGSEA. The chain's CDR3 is CSVIQGTDTQYF. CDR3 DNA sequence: TGCAGCGTAATACAGGGTACGGATACGCAGTATTTT.

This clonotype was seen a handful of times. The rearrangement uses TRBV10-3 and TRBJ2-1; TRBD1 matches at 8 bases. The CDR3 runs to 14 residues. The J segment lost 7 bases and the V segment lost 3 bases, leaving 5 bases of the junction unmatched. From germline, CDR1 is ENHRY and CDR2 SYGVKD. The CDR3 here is CAISDRGLGNEQFF. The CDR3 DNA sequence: TGTGCCATCAGTGACAGGGGGCTGGGGAATGAGCAGTTCTTC.

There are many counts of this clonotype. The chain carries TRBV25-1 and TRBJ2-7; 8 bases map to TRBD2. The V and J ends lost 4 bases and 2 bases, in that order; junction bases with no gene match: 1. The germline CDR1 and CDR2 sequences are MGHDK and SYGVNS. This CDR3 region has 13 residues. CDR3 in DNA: TGTGCCAGCAGTGCGGGACTAGCCTACGAGCAGTACTTC. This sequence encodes CASSAGLAYEQYF.

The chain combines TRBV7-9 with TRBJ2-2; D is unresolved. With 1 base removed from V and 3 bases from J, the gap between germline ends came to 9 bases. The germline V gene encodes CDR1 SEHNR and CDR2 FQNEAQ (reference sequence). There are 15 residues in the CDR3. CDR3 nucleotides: TGTGCCAGCAGCTTAGGCAGAAGTGACACCGGGGAGCTGTTTTTT. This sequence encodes CASSLGRSDTGELFF.

The CDR3 loop is CASSQDRVVKYF. The DNA for the CDR3 is TGTGCCAGCAGCCAAGATCGGGTAGTAAAGTACTTC. The chain carries TRBV4-2 and TRBJ2-5; D is unresolved. The germline V and J ends were trimmed by 0 bases and 12 bases, with 11 bases remaining between them. Germline V gene lookup returns CDR1 LGHNA and CDR2 YNFKEQ. This CDR3 contains 12 residues.

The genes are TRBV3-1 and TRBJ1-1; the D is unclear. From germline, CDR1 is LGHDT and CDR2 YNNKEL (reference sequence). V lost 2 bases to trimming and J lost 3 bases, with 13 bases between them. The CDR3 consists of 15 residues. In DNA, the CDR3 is TGTGCCAGCAGCCAAATTTTCCAGAGGGACACTGAAGCTTTCTTT. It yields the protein CASSQIFQRDTEAFF. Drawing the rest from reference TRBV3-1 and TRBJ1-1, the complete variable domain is DTAVSQTPKYLVTQMGNDKSIKCEQNLGHDTMYWYKQDSKKFLKIMFSYNNKELIINETVPNRFSPKSPDKAHLNLHINSLELGDSAVYFCASSQIFQRDTEAFFGQGTRLTVV.

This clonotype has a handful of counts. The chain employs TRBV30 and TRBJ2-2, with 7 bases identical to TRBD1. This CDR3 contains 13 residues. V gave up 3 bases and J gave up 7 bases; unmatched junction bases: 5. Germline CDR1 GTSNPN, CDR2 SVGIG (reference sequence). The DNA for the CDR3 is TGTGCCTGGAGCAGGGGGTCAGTCGGGGAGCTGTTTTTT. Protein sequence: CAWSRGSVGELFF.

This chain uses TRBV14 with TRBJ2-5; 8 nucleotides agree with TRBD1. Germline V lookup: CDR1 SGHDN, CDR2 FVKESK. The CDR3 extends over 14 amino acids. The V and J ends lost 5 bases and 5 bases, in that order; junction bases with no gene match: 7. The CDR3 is CASSVTRGQETQYF. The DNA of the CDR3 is TGTGCCAGCAGCGTCACCAGGGGGCAGGAGACCCAGTACTTC.

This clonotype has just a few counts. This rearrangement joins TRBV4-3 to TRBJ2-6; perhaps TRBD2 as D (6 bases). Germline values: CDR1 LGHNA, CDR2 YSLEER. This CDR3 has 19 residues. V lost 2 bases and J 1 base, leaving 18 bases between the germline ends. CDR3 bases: TGCGCCAGCAGCCAACAGGTGCGGGGAAGGACTTCTGGGGCCAACGTCCTGACTTTC. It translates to CASSQQVRGRTSGANVLTF.

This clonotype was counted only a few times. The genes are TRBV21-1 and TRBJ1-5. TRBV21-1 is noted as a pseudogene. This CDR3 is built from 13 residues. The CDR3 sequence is CVSRGVSGEPQHF. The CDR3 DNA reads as TGTGTCTCTCGAGGGGTTAGCGGCGAGCCCCAGCATTTT.

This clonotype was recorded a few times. CDR3 protein: CAISDPGTALETQYF. In nucleotides, the CDR3 is TGTGCCATCAGTGACCCCGGGACAGCCTTAGAGACCCAGTACTTC. The gene calls are TRBV10-3 and TRBJ2-5, with 7 bases fitting TRBD1. The CDR3 totals 15 residues. The J segment lost 4 bases and the V segment lost 3 bases, leaving 8 bases of the junction unmatched. The germline CDR1 and CDR2 sequences are ENHRY and SYGVKD.

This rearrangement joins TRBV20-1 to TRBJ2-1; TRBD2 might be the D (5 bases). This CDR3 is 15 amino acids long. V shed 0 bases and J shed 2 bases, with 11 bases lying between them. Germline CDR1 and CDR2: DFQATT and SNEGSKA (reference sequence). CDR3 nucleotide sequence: TGCAGTGCTAGAGATTCGGGGTCGACCTACAATGAGCAGTTCTTC. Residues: CSARDSGSTYNEQFF.

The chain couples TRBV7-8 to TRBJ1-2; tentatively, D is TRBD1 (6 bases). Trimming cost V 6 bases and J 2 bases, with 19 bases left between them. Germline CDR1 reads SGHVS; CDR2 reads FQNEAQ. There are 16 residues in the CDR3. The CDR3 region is CASRRGGIGANYGYTF. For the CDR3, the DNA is TGTGCCAGCAGGAGAGGGGGGATAGGAGCGAACTATGGCTACACCTTC.

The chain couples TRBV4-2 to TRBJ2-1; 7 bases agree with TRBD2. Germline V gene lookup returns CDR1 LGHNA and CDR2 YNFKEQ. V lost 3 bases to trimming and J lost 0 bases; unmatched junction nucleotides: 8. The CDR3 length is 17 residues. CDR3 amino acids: CASSQDSGSSSYNEQFF. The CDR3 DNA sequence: TGTGCCAGCAGCCAGGATAGCGGGTCGAGCTCCTACAATGAGCAGTTCTTC.

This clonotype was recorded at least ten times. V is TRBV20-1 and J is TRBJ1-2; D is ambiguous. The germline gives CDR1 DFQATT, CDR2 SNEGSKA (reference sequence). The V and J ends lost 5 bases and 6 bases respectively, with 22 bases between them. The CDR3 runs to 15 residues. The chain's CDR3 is CSALAGLRLTDGYTF. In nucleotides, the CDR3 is TGCAGTGCTCTAGCGGGGTTGAGGTTGACTGATGGCTACACCTTC.